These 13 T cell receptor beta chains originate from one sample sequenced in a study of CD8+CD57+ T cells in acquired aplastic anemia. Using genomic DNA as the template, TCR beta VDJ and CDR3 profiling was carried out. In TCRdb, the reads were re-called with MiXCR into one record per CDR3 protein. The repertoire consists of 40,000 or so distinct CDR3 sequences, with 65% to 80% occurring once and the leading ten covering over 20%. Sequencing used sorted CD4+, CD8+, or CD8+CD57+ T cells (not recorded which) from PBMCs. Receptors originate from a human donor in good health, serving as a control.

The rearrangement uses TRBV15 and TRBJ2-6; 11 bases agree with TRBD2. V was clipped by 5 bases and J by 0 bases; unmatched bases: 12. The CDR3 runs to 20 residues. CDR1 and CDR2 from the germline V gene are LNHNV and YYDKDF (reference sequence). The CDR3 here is CATSGGLAGAPTSGANVLTF. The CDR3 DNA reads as TGTGCCACCAGCGGCGGACTAGCGGGCGCCCCTACCTCTGGGGCCAACGTCCTGACTTTC.

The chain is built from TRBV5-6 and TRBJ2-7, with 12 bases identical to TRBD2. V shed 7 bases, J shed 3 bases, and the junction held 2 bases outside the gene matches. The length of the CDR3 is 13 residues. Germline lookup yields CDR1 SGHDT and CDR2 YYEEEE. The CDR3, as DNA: TGTGCCAGCCGACTAGCGGGGGACTACGAGCAGTACTTC. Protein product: CASRLAGDYEQYF.

In nucleotides, the CDR3 is TGTGCCAGCAGCTTAGATGGGGCAGGGCGCGAGCAGTACTTC. Translation: CASSLDGAGREQYF. The chain has TRBV7-6 and TRBJ2-7, with TRBD1 as a possible D gene (5 bases). The CDR3 loop spans 14 amino acids. CDR1 and CDR2 (germline): SGHVS, FNYEAQ. With 1 base removed from V and 6 bases from J, the gap between germline ends came to 13 bases. The full variable domain, with the rest looked up from reference TRBV7-6 and TRBJ2-7, is GAGVSQSPRYKVTKRGQDVALRCDPISGHVSLYWYRQALGQGPEFLTYFNYEAQQDKSGLPNDRFSAERPEGSISTLTIQRTEQRDSAMYRCASSLDGAGREQYFGPGTRLTVT.

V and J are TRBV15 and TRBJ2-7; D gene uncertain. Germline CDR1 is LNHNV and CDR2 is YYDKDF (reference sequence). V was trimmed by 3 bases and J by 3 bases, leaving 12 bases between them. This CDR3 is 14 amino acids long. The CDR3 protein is CATSRGNGIYEQYF. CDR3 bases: TGTGCCACCAGCAGGGGTAACGGAATCTACGAGCAGTACTTC. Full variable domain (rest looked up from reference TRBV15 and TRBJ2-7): DAMVIQNPRYQVTQFGKPVTLSCSQTLNHNVMYWYQQKSSQAPKLLFHYYDKDFNNEADTPDNFQSRRPNTSFCFLDIRSPGLGDTAMYLCATSRGNGIYEQYFGPGTRLTVT.

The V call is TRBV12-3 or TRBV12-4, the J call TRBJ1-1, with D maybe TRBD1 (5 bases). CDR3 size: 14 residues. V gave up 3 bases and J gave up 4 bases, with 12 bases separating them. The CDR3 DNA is TGTGCCAGCAGTTTTTCGGCAGGGATCACTGAAGCTTTCTTT. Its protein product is CASSFSAGITEAFF.

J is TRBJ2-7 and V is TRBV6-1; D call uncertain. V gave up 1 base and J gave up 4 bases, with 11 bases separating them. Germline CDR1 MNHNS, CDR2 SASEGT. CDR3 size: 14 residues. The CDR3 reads CASSEEFRSYEQYF. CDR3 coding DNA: TGTGCCAGCAGTGAAGAGTTCCGCAGTTACGAGCAGTACTTC.

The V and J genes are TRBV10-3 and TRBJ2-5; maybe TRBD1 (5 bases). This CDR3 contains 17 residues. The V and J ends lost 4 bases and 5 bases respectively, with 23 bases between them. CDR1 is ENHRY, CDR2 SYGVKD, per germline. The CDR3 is CAISAGWAGSKSETQYF. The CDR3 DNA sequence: TGTGCCATCAGTGCCGGGTGGGCAGGGTCCAAGTCGGAGACCCAGTACTTC.

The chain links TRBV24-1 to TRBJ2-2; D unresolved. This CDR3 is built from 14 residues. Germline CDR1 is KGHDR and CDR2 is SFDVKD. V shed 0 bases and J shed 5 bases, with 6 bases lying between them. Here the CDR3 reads CATSDLPQTGELFF. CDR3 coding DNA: TGTGCCACCAGTGATTTGCCGCAGACCGGGGAGCTGTTTTTT.

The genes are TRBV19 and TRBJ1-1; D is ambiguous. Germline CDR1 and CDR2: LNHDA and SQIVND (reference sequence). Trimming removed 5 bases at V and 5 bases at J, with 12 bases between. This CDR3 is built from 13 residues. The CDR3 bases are TGTGCCAGTAGTCCTGGACCGGGGACTGAAGCTTTCTTT. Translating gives CASSPGPGTEAFF.

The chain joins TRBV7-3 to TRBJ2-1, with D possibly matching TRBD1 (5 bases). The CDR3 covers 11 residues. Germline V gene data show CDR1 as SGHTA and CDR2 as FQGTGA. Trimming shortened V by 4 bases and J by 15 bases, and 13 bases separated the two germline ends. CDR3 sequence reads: CASSSTDVSFF. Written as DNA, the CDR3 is TGTGCCAGCAGCTCGACAGACGTCTCGTTCTTC.

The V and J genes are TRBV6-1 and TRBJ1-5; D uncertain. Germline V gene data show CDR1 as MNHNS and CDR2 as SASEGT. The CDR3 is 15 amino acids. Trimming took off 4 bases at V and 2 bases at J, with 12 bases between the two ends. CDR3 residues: CASSVYDGGNQPQHF. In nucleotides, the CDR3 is TGTGCCAGCAGTGTATACGACGGAGGCAATCAGCCCCAGCATTTT.

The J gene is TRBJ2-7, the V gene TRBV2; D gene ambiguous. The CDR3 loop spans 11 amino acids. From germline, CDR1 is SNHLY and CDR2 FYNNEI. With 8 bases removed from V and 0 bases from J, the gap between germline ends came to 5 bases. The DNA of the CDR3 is TGTGCCAGCTTGAGCTCCTACGAGCAGTACTTC. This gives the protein CASLSSYEQYF.

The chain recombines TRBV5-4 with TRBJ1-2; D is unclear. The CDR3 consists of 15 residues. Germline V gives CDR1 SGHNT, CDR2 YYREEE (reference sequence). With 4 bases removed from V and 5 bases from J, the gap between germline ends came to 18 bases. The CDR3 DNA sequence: TGTGCCAGCAGCAAGGGAGGGCCGACCAATTATGGCTACACCTTC. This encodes CASSKGGPTNYGYTF.